This TCR beta chain came from a study of human thymus T cells. TCRdb's copy holds only in-frame clones and misses some; the assay was immunoSEQ multiplex PCR. The table records some 130,000 clones, around 94% of them present only once. CDR3 size: 15 residues. The trim removed 2 bases at V and 7 bases at J, leaving 4 bases unmatched. The V gene's germline CDR1 is SGHDN and CDR2 FVKESK. A word on this clone: The antigen is undetermined.

Whole-study findings and limits: Unrelated individuals were reported by related research to share highly overlapping thymic repertoires. Use of V and J genes seemed skewed within the thymic and blood repertoires.

Thymus pieces cut out during corrective heart surgery were the tissue that was used. Corrective surgery for congenital heart defects was being performed on the healthy Finnish infants who served as donors. Sequencing input: thymus tissue. The chain employs TRBV14 and TRBJ2-1; 11 nucleotides line up with TRBD2. This clonotype was obtained from a boy under two years old with a congenital heart defect but otherwise immunologically healthy. CDR3 nucleotides: TGTGCCAGCAGCCAAATAGCGGGGGGGCCAAATGAGCAGTTCTTC. Its translation: CASSQIAGGPNEQFF.